Listed here are 25 T cell receptor beta chains from one sample, sequenced in a study of blood T cell repertoires in COVID-19. Repertoires were generated with immunoSEQ multiplex PCR, while TCRdb's copy carries only in-frame clones and drops some. The profile shows a few hundred thousand clones, roughly 90% of them singletons. The sequenced material came from PBMCs or T cells enriched from blood (not recorded which). The receptors stem from a woman aged 25-40 years who had been exposed to COVID-19.

The CDR3 loop is CAWSRGVTTSTDTQYF. The CDR3 DNA reads TGTGCCTGGAGTCGGGGGGTGACTACGAGCACAGATACGCAGTATTTT. The gene calls are TRBV30 and TRBJ2-3, with 7 bases aligning to TRBD2. CDR1 and CDR2 from the germline V gene are GTSNPN and SVGIG (reference sequence). The CDR3 sequence is 16 residues long. The junction had 8 bases not matched to a gene; V was cut back by 2 bases and J by 0 bases.

This clone has only one observation. The chain employs TRBV6-5 and TRBJ1-5; 7 bases fit TRBD1. In germline, CDR1 is MNHEY, CDR2 SVGAGI. Trimming took 8 bases from V and 2 from J; bases not matched to a gene: 9. This CDR3 comprises 15 residues. The CDR3 DNA is TGTGCCAGCGGGGTCCGACAGGGTGGCAATCAGCCCCAGCATTTT. This gives the protein CASGVRQGGNQPQHF.

The J gene is TRBJ1-6, the V gene TRBV13; a weak D match, TRBD1 (5 bases). V was cut by 4 bases and J by 8 bases, with 18 bases left in between. Germline V gene lookup returns CDR1 PRHDT and CDR2 FYEKMQ (reference sequence). The CDR3 extends over 16 amino acids. The CDR3 region is CASSSASGPIDSPLHF. As DNA, the CDR3 is TGTGCCAGCAGCTCCGCGTCAGGGCCAATCGATTCACCCCTCCACTTT.

The chain joins TRBV19 to TRBJ1-1; 8 bases fit TRBD1. Germline CDR1 and CDR2: LNHDA and SQIVND (reference sequence). With 7 bases clipped from V and 6 bases from J, the junction kept 7 bases outside the gene matches. This CDR3 has 13 residues. The CDR3 DNA is TGTGCCAGTATGGACAGGGAGCGATCTGAAGCTTTCTTT. It yields the protein CASMDRERSEAFF.

This clone was seen a few times. This chain uses TRBV4-1 with TRBJ1-1, with D maybe TRBD1 (5 bases). V was clipped by 0 bases and J by 1 base, with 9 bases between them. Germline V gene lookup returns CDR1 MGHRA and CDR2 YSYEKL. The CDR3 runs to 15 residues. The CDR3 nucleotides read TGCGCCAGCAGCCAAGATGTACAGGCGAACACTGAAGCTTTCTTT. Residues: CASSQDVQANTEAFF.

Here the CDR3 DNA reads TGTGCCAGTACCCGGACAGGGGGCGTCGGTATGGAGTTCTTC. Protein product: CASTRTGGVGMEFF. The chain links TRBV19 to TRBJ2-1, with 11 positions matching TRBD1. This CDR3 comprises 14 residues. Germline CDR1 and CDR2: LNHDA and SQIVND (reference sequence). Unmatched junction bases numbered 13, after V lost 7 bases and J lost 14 bases. Full variable domain (missing parts from reference TRBV19 and TRBJ2-1): DGGITQSPKYLFRKEGQNVTLSCEQNLNHDAMYWYRQDPGQGLRLIYYSQIVNDFQKGDIAEGYSVSREKKESFPLTVTSAQKNPTAFYLCASTRTGGVGMEFFGPGTRLTVL.

A remark on this clone: Other DNA sequences in this sample translate to the same CDR3. This rearrangement joins TRBV28 to TRBJ1-5, with D uncertain. This CDR3 has 14 amino acids. Trimming stripped 1 base from V and 3 bases from J, with 7 bases between. The germline V gene encodes CDR1 MDHEN and CDR2 SYDVKM. CDR3 region: CASSLSGSNQPQHF. CDR3 coding DNA: TGTGCCAGCAGTTTATCAGGATCCAATCAGCCCCAGCATTTT. The full variable domain, in which reference TRBV28 and TRBJ1-5 provide the parts outside the CDR3, is DVKVTQSSRYLVKRTGEKVFLECVQDMDHENMFWYRQDPGLGLRLIYFSYDVKMKEKGDIPEGYSVSREKKERFSLILESASTNQTSMYLCASSLSGSNQPQHFGDGTRLSIL.

The genes are TRBV30 and TRBJ2-4; 8 bases line up with TRBD2. Germline CDR1 and CDR2: GTSNPN and SVGIG (reference sequence). V lost 0 bases to trimming and J lost 7 bases; unmatched junction nucleotides: 14. CDR3 length equals 17 residues. CDR3 protein: CAWSVPGTAGARNIQYF. The CDR3 nucleotides are TGTGCCTGGAGTGTCCCCGGCACAGCGGGAGCGAGGAACATTCAGTACTTC.

This rearrangement joins TRBV28 to TRBJ1-5; TRBD1 is a possible D gene (6 bases). CDR3 size: 12 residues. V was pared by 8 bases and J by 7 bases, with 12 bases between. CDR1 and CDR2 (germline): MDHEN, SYDVKM. The CDR3 nucleotides are TGTGCCAGCCTAACAGGGTTCCAGCCCCAGCATTTT. Translation: CASLTGFQPQHF. Looking up the rest from reference TRBV28 and TRBJ1-5 gives the full variable domain: DVKVTQSSRYLVKRTGEKVFLECVQDMDHENMFWYRQDPGLGLRLIYFSYDVKMKEKGDIPEGYSVSREKKERFSLILESASTNQTSMYLCASLTGFQPQHFGDGTRLSIL.

J is TRBJ2-5 and V is TRBV15, with D unresolved. The length of the CDR3 is 16 residues. Germline V gives CDR1 LNHNV, CDR2 YYDKDF (reference sequence). V was cut by 0 bases and J by 5 bases, with 16 bases left in between. CDR3 protein: CATSRDAVVFGETQYF. DNA of the CDR3: TGTGCCACCAGCAGAGATGCAGTGGTTTTCGGGGAGACCCAGTACTTC. The complete variable domain, with remaining parts taken from reference TRBV15 and TRBJ2-5, reads DAMVIQNPRYQVTQFGKPVTLSCSQTLNHNVMYWYQQKSSQAPKLLFHYYDKDFNNEADTPDNFQSRRPNTSFCFLDIRSPGLGDTAMYLCATSRDAVVFGETQYFGPGTRLLVL.

The rearrangement uses TRBV13 and TRBJ1-1; a weak D match, TRBD1 (5 bases). V shed 5 bases and J shed 1 base, with 14 bases lying between them. The CDR3 is 15 amino acids. The germline V gene has CDR1 PRHDT and CDR2 FYEKMQ (reference sequence). CDR3 sequence: CASSGIQAANTEAFF. CDR3 DNA sequence: TGTGCCAGCAGCGGAATACAGGCTGCGAACACTGAAGCTTTCTTT.

This chain links TRBV9 with TRBJ1-2, with D possibly matching TRBD1 (5 bases). The V and J ends lost 2 bases and 6 bases respectively, with 11 bases between them. Germline loops: CDR1 SGDLS, CDR2 YYNGEE. The CDR3 runs 13 residues. The CDR3 loop reads CASSVSREHGYTF. The CDR3 region has the DNA TGTGCCAGCAGCGTCTCCAGGGAACATGGCTACACCTTC.

V gene TRBV28 combines with J gene TRBJ2-3; unclear D gene. The V end was cut by 6 bases, the J end by 0 bases, with 7 bases between. Germline V CDR1 and CDR2: MDHEN, SYDVKM. The CDR3 is 13 amino acids. Here the CDR3 DNA reads TGTGCCAGCAGACAGCCTAGCACAGATACGCAGTATTTT. It specifies CASRQPSTDTQYF.

The V and J genes are TRBV19 and TRBJ2-4, with 9 bases matching TRBD2. Per the germline V gene, CDR1 is LNHDA and CDR2 is SQIVND (reference sequence). The CDR3 length is 20 residues. V was pared by 4 bases and J by 0 bases, with 16 bases of the junction left unmatched. CDR3 residues: CASSTSGTSRGGIAKNIQYF. CDR3 DNA sequence: TGTGCCAGTAGTACCTCCGGGACTAGCAGGGGGGGGATAGCCAAAAACATTCAGTACTTC.

The chain is built from TRBV29-1 and TRBJ2-7, with D perhaps matching TRBD1 (6 bases). Germline V gene sequence: CDR1 SQVTM, CDR2 ANQGSEA. V shed 4 bases and J shed 4 bases, with 14 bases lying between them. The CDR3 covers 13 residues. The CDR3: CSVASGVRYEQYF. Written as DNA, the CDR3 is TGCAGCGTTGCTTCAGGGGTGAGGTACGAGCAGTACTTC.

The chain combines TRBV7-8 with TRBJ1-3; D not resolved. CDR3 size: 12 residues. CDR1 is SGHVS and CDR2 is FQNEAQ in the germline V gene. Trimming left V 1 base short and J 8 bases short, with 6 bases between. Written as DNA, the CDR3 is TGTGCCAGCAGCTTAGTGGAGGACACCATATATTTT. Amino acid sequence: CASSLVEDTIYF.

The chain couples TRBV19 to TRBJ1-3; 8 bases fit TRBD1. Per germline, CDR1 LNHDA and CDR2 SQIVND (reference sequence). The CDR3 spans 17 residues. V shed 5 bases, J shed 0 bases, and the junction held 9 bases outside the gene matches. This CDR3 is CASSLPGQGLSGNTIYF. The CDR3 coding sequence is TGTGCCAGTAGTCTTCCCGGACAGGGCCTCTCTGGAAACACCATATATTTT.

The chain joins TRBV19 to TRBJ2-7, with 7 bases aligning to TRBD1. This CDR3 is 12 amino acids long. Germline loops: CDR1 LNHDA, CDR2 SQIVND (reference sequence). V lost 8 bases and J lost 4; bases outside the gene matches: 5. CDR3 protein: CASGRRGYEQYF. The CDR3 DNA is TGTGCCAGTGGCCGCAGGGGGTACGAGCAGTACTTC.

CDR3 nucleotide sequence: TGTGCCAGCTCACCCGGGACAGGGCTCGCGGAGACCCAGTACTTC. Protein product: CASSPGTGLAETQYF. This rearrangement joins TRBV18 to TRBJ2-5; 9 nucleotides match TRBD1. The V gene's germline CDR1 is KGHSH and CDR2 LQKENI. J lost 5 bases, V lost 3 bases, and 7 bases had no gene match. The length of the CDR3 is 15 residues.

CDR3 sequence: CASFPDRYSGNTIYF. DNA for the CDR3: TGTGCCAGTTTTCCGGACAGGTACTCTGGAAACACCATATATTTT. V gene TRBV19 combines with J gene TRBJ1-3; 7 positions agree with TRBD1. The V and J ends lost 8 bases and 0 bases, in that order; junction bases with no gene match: 7. Germline CDR1 reads LNHDA; CDR2 reads SQIVND (reference sequence). There are 15 residues in the CDR3.

The J gene is TRBJ2-4, the V gene TRBV2; 10 bases align to TRBD2. The V gene end was trimmed by 6 bases and the J gene end by 7 bases; junction bases not matched to a gene: 9. CDR3 size: 15 residues. The V gene's germline CDR1 is SNHLY and CDR2 FYNNEI. CDR3 bases: TGTGCCAGCAGGGAGGGGAGCGGGAGGGGGAACATTCAGTACTTC. Its translation is CASREGSGRGNIQYF.

The V gene is TRBV18, the J gene TRBJ2-2; 7 nucleotides match TRBD1. Germline V CDR1 and CDR2: KGHSH, LQKENI. This CDR3 region has 18 residues. V lost 0 bases, J lost 3 bases, and 10 bases stayed unmatched. CDR3 loop: CASSPPGGSSLDTGELFF. CDR3 sequence (DNA): TGTGCCAGCTCACCACCAGGGGGCTCTAGCCTGGACACCGGGGAGCTGTTTTTT.

V and J are TRBV27 and TRBJ2-1; 7 bases agree with TRBD2. Per germline, CDR1 MNHEY and CDR2 SMNVEV (reference sequence). This CDR3 comprises 15 residues. J gave up 7 bases and V 2 bases, and 8 bases lay outside the gene matches. The CDR3 DNA reads as TGTGCCAGCAGTTTAGTCGGCGGGAGCCCGAATGAGCAGTTCTTC. Translating gives CASSLVGGSPNEQFF.

CDR3 in DNA: TGCGCCAGCAGCCTACTAGCGGCGAACACCGGGGAGCTGTTTTTT. This encodes CASSLLAANTGELFF. This rearrangement joins TRBV5-1 to TRBJ2-2; 8 bases match TRBD2. Unmatched junction bases numbered 2, after V lost 4 bases and J lost 0 bases. This CDR3 comprises 15 residues. Per germline, CDR1 SGHRS and CDR2 YFSETQ.

The chain combines TRBV7-6 with TRBJ1-2; a weak D match, TRBD1 (5 bases). The CDR3 runs 13 residues. The germline V gene encodes CDR1 SGHVS and CDR2 FNYEAQ. Trimming shortened V by 5 bases and J by 5 bases, and 12 bases separated the two germline ends. CDR3 region: CASSPAGGYGYTF. In DNA form, the CDR3 reads TGTGCCAGCAGCCCAGCGGGGGGATATGGCTACACCTTC.